These 24 T cell receptor beta chains share one sample of origin, sequenced in a study of T cell repertoires in cytomegalovirus infection. TCRdb recomputed calls from the reads with MiXCR, one row per CDR3 protein. This sample has about 69,000 distinct CDR3 sequences, with 25% to 30% found just once. These receptors have no identified antigens. The sequences come from CD8+ T cells from cultured PBMCs, collected from culture after CMV antigen stimulation. These receptors all come from a human donor in good health (CMV status not recorded). Some clones in this sample may be carry-over from other donors' samples.

The chain employs TRBV11-3 and TRBJ2-1; TRBD2 agrees at 8 bases. Looked up from germline, CDR1 is SGHNT and CDR2 is YENEEA. The CDR3 extends over 15 amino acids. V shed 5 bases and J 4 bases; nucleotides not matched to a gene: 7. CDR3 amino acids: CASSLREGAYNEQFF. CDR3 nucleotide sequence: TGTGCCAGCAGCCTTCGGGAGGGAGCTTACAATGAGCAGTTCTTC.

The gene calls are TRBV4-1 and TRBJ2-7, with a weak D call TRBD1 (6 bases). Germline V gene lookup returns CDR1 MGHRA and CDR2 YSYEKL. This CDR3 contains 16 residues. Trimming stripped 4 bases from V and 6 bases from J, with 22 bases between. The CDR3 reads CASSPVVAGDKGEQYF. The CDR3, as DNA: TGCGCCAGCAGCCCCGTTGTGGCAGGGGATAAGGGCGAGCAGTACTTC.

This clonotype has ten or more counts. V usage is TRBV7-2 and J usage is TRBJ1-1; TRBD1 agrees at 11 bases. This CDR3 contains 16 residues. V shed 4 bases, J shed 3 bases, and the junction held 7 bases outside the gene matches. In germline, CDR1 is SGHTA, CDR2 FQGNSA. As DNA, the CDR3 is TGTGCCAGCAGCTCCGGGACAGGGGGATGGGACACTGAAGCTTTCTTT. This gives the protein CASSSGTGGWDTEAFF.

The J gene is TRBJ2-7, the V gene TRBV9, with D perhaps being TRBD1 or TRBD2 (5 bases each). Between the trimmed V and J ends, which lost 0 bases and 5 bases, there was a span of 15 bases. Germline V CDR1 and CDR2: SGDLS, YYNGEE. This CDR3 contains 15 residues. CDR3 coding DNA: TGTGCCAGCAGCGTAGGGACATCCCGCGGGCACGAGCAGTACTTC. Protein product: CASSVGTSRGHEQYF.

Only a few counts were recorded for this clonotype. The chain uses TRBV19 and TRBJ1-1; unclear D gene. Germline CDR1 and CDR2: LNHDA and SQIVND (reference sequence). With 0 bases removed from V and 5 bases from J, the gap between germline ends came to 4 bases. This CDR3 is 12 amino acids long. The CDR3 region is CASSIDATEAFF. Written as DNA, the CDR3 is TGTGCCAGTAGTATAGATGCGACTGAAGCTTTCTTT.

This clonotype was detected ten times or more. V and J are TRBV24-1 and TRBJ1-5, with 8 bases aligning to TRBD1. Germline lookup yields CDR1 KGHDR and CDR2 SFDVKD. Trimming cost V 4 bases and J 6 bases; bases outside gene matches: 7. The CDR3 extends over 15 amino acids. CDR3 nucleotides: TGTGCCACCAGTGAGGCCGGACAGGGCGGTCAGCCCCAGCATTTT. Translating it yields CATSEAGQGGQPQHF.

The chain links TRBV10-3 to TRBJ1-3; 7 positions agree with TRBD1. Trimming removed 8 bases from V and 0 bases from J; junction bases left unmatched: 13. Germline CDR1 reads ENHRY; CDR2 reads SYGVKD. CDR3 length equals 17 residues. The CDR3 nucleotides are TGTGCCATCCGGGACCCGGGACAGAGGTCCTCTGGAAACACCATATATTTT. Encoded protein: CAIRDPGQRSSGNTIYF.

The gene calls are TRBV5-1 and TRBJ2-6; D is ambiguous. The germline V and J ends were trimmed by 3 bases and 4 bases, with 20 bases remaining between them. Germline-derived CDR1 and CDR2 are SGHRS and YFSETQ. The CDR3 loop spans 18 amino acids. The CDR3 nucleotides are TGCGCCAGCAGCTCTACGGCCACCCTTACATGGGGGGCCAACGTCCTGACTTTC. Protein: CASSSTATLTWGANVLTF.

This clonotype was detected ten times or more. The gene calls are TRBV6-2 or TRBV6-3 and TRBJ2-3, with D hard to call. V was cut by 6 bases and J by 0 bases, with 16 bases left in between. Germline lookup yields CDR1 MNHEY and CDR2 SVGEGT. This CDR3 contains 16 residues. The CDR3, as DNA: TGTGCCAGCAGCTCACACCACGGAGTAAGCACAGATACGCAGTATTTT. It specifies CASSSHHGVSTDTQYF.

The chain links TRBV24-1 to TRBJ2-7, with TRBD1 as a possible D gene (6 bases). Deletions cut 2 bases from V and 3 bases from J, with 13 bases between. From germline, CDR1 is KGHDR and CDR2 SFDVKD. The CDR3 totals 15 residues. The CDR3 sequence: CATSDYDRHVYEQYF. CDR3 DNA: TGTGCCACCAGTGATTATGACAGGCACGTCTACGAGCAGTACTTC.

This rearrangement joins TRBV23-1 to TRBJ2-4, with TRBD2 matching 8 bases. TRBV23-1 is placed among ORFs of uncertain function. The CDR3 covers 17 residues. Unmatched junction bases numbered 10, after V lost 3 bases and J lost 3 bases. As DNA, the CDR3 is TGCGCCAGCAGTCACCCGAACGGGGGGGGGGGCAAAAACATTCAGTACTTC. Translated: CASSHPNGGGGKNIQYF.

This chain uses TRBV27 with TRBJ1-4, with TRBD1 identical over 7 bases. The CDR3 covers 14 residues. The germline CDR1 and CDR2 sequences are MNHEY and SMNVEV (reference sequence). The V and J ends lost 5 bases and 6 bases, in that order; junction bases with no gene match: 6. The DNA of the CDR3 is TGTGCCAGCAGTCAGGACAGGCGGTATGAAAAACTGTTTTTT. Protein: CASSQDRRYEKLFF.

The chain carries TRBV6-2 or TRBV6-3 and TRBJ2-5; 8 nucleotides line up with TRBD2. CDR3 length equals 15 residues. In germline, CDR1 is MNHEY, CDR2 SVGEGT. Trimming took 5 bases from V and 5 from J; bases not matched to a gene: 10. As DNA, the CDR3 is TGTGCCAGCAGTCCCTCAACTAGCGGTGGTGAGACCCAGTACTTC. Amino acids: CASSPSTSGGETQYF.

The chain employs TRBV7-9 and TRBJ2-1; D gene ambiguous. This CDR3 has 13 amino acids. Trimming pared 4 bases from V and 7 bases from J, leaving 11 bases between. CDR1 is SEHNR, CDR2 FQNEAQ, per germline (reference sequence). The CDR3 DNA reads as TGTGCCAGCAGCTCCCCGGAGCAAAATGAGCAGTTCTTC. It codes for CASSSPEQNEQFF.

The genes are TRBV20-1 and TRBJ2-2; 11 bases map to TRBD1. Germline V gene lookup returns CDR1 DFQATT and CDR2 SNEGSKA (reference sequence). V dropped 6 bases and J dropped 0; count of bases not matched to a gene: 3. The CDR3 runs 15 residues. The CDR3 region is CSAQDRGPNTGELFF. The CDR3 DNA is TGCAGTGCCCAGGACAGGGGGCCGAACACCGGGGAGCTGTTTTTT.

The rearrangement uses TRBV2 and TRBJ2-2; 16 bases agree with TRBD2. This CDR3 comprises 20 residues. The V gene's germline CDR1 is SNHLY and CDR2 FYNNEI. The V segment lost 1 base and the J segment 5 bases; nucleotides outside the gene matches: 10. CDR3 coding DNA: TGTGCCAGCAGTGAAGTGTCCGGGACTAGCGGGGGGGCGCTGACCGGGGAGCTGTTTTTT. It codes for CASSEVSGTSGGALTGELFF.

This rearrangement joins TRBV7-2 to TRBJ1-4; maybe TRBD1 (5 bases). V lost 3 bases, J lost 7 bases, and 6 bases lay in between. CDR1 is SGHTA and CDR2 is FQGNSA in the germline V gene. This CDR3 spans 12 amino acids. The CDR3 is CASSFGGEKLFF. CDR3 sequence (DNA): TGTGCCAGCAGCTTCGGGGGTGAAAAACTGTTTTTT.

The chain carries TRBV27 and TRBJ2-7; TRBD2 matches 8 bases. J gave up 6 bases and V 5 bases, and 6 bases lay outside the gene matches. The germline CDR1 and CDR2 sequences are MNHEY and SMNVEV (reference sequence). This CDR3 spans 13 amino acids. CDR3: CASSPGLAREQYF. The CDR3 DNA follows: TGTGCCAGCAGTCCAGGACTAGCTCGCGAGCAGTACTTC.

A few counts support this clonotype. V gene TRBV18 combines with J gene TRBJ2-3, with TRBD2 matching 7 bases. Trimming took 0 bases from V and 0 from J; bases not matched to a gene: 0. Per germline, CDR1 KGHSH and CDR2 LQKENI. The CDR3 consists of 15 residues. The CDR3 region is CASSPPAGSTDTQYF. DNA for the CDR3: TGTGCCAGCTCACCACCAGCGGGGAGCACAGATACGCAGTATTTT.

This clonotype was seen at least ten times. This sequence joins TRBV12-3 or TRBV12-4 and TRBJ1-6; D is unclear. Trimming pared 5 bases from V and 5 bases from J, leaving 7 bases between. The CDR3 totals 13 residues. The chain's CDR3 is CASSLLNNSPLHF. DNA for the CDR3: TGTGCCAGCAGTCTATTGAATAATTCACCCCTCCACTTT.

The CDR3 loop is CASRVVTYEQYF. The DNA of the CDR3 is TGTGCCAGCAGAGTGGTAACCTACGAGCAGTACTTC. This chain uses TRBV2 with TRBJ2-7, with unresolved D. The CDR3 totals 12 residues. V was clipped by 6 bases and J by 2 bases, with 8 bases between them. Germline CDR1 and CDR2: SNHLY and FYNNEI.

This clonotype was counted a single time. The V gene is TRBV9, the J gene TRBJ2-1; D ambiguous. Germline lookup yields CDR1 SGDLS and CDR2 YYNGEE. This CDR3 comprises 11 residues. The V and J ends lost 0 bases and 9 bases respectively, with 4 bases between them. The CDR3 DNA follows: TGTGCCAGCAGCGTAGGAGTTGAGCAGTTCTTC. It encodes CASSVGVEQFF.

The chain carries TRBV6-6 and TRBJ1-2, with D possibly TRBD1 on 5 matching bases. The CDR3 is 15 residues long. V was clipped by 2 bases and J by 8 bases, with 18 bases between them. Germline CDR1 is MNHNY and CDR2 is SVGAGI (reference sequence). CDR3 nucleotides: TGTGCCAGCAGTTACGAGGGCCCATGGGACTGGGGCTACACCTTC. This encodes CASSYEGPWDWGYTF.

This clonotype came up a few times. The chain recombines TRBV27 with TRBJ1-6; no firm D call. The V gene's germline CDR1 is MNHEY and CDR2 SMNVEV (reference sequence). The CDR3 has 14 amino acids. The V and J ends lost 1 base and 8 bases respectively, with 9 bases between them. CDR3 loop: CASSLCGLDSPLHF. The CDR3 DNA is TGTGCCAGCAGTTTATGTGGGCTTGATTCACCCCTCCACTTT.